Listed below are T cell receptor beta chains from one sample, sequenced in a study of early T cells in non-severe SARS-CoV-2 infection. TCRdb reprocessed the 5' RACE reads with MiXCR, giving one entry per CDR3 protein. The sample consists of approximately 58,000 distinct CDR3 sequences, 9% to 15% of them appearing once. The sample in question was whole blood, obtained at baseline. Receptors were obtained from an adult who was a healthcare worker with PCR-confirmed SARS-CoV-2 infection or an uninfected control (not recorded which). CDR3s include the opening cysteine and the closing phenylalanine or tryptophan. Each record gives: J gene, V gene, D gene, clone size, CDR3 DNA, CDR3 protein. A D gene is named only where the DNA matches it firmly. A row's size may be missing; if present it is once, few, many or a size class.

TRBJ2-7,TRBV12-3/TRBV12-4,TRBD1,once,TGTGCCAGCGAGCGGACAGGGGGCCAGGAGCAGTACTTC,CASERTGGQEQYF
TRBJ2-1,TRBV18,-,few,TGTGCCAGCTTACCTAGGGAAAGCTCCTACAATGAGCAGTTCTTC,CASLPRESSYNEQFF
TRBJ2-3,TRBV5-1,-,-,TGCGCCAGCAGCTCGGGATTGCTGGCAGATACGCAGTATTTT,CASSSGLLADTQYF
TRBJ2-1,TRBV18,TRBD1,-,TGTGCCAGCTCGCCCACAGGGGGCAATGAGCAGTTCTTC,CASSPTGGNEQFF
TRBJ2-1,TRBV5-1,TRBD1,few,TGCGCCAGCAGCGAAGGACAGGTAGCCTACAATGAGCAGTTCTTC,CASSEGQVAYNEQFF
TRBJ1-5,TRBV29-1,TRBD1,-,TGCAGTATCCGGGACAGAGTGAATCAGCCCCAGCATTTT,CSIRDRVNQPQHF
TRBJ2-5,TRBV28,-,-,TGTGCCAGCAGTTTAAGGGGGGCAGGTATGGAGACCCAGTACTTC,CASSLRGAGMETQYF
TRBJ2-7,TRBV28,TRBD2,few,TGTGCCAGCAGTGGAGACGGAGCTAGCGGTGCCTACGAGCAGTACTTC,CASSGDGASGAYEQYF
TRBJ1-6,TRBV28,-,many,TGTGCCAGCAGTTTAACAGAATCACCCCTCCACTTT,CASSLTESPLHF
TRBJ2-5,TRBV29-1,-,many,TGCAGCGTTCTTCTCGTTGGCGAGACCCAGTACTTC,CSVLLVGETQYF
TRBJ2-5,TRBV7-8,TRBD1,few,TGTGCCAGCAGCCGGGACAGCCAAGAGACCCAGTACTTC,CASSRDSQETQYF
TRBJ2-6,TRBV19,-,many,TGTGCCAGTAGGATGAACTCTGGGGCCAACGTCCTGACTTTC,CASRMNSGANVLTF
TRBJ1-3,TRBV7-3,-,many,TGTGCCAGCAGCTTGGGTAAAGGAGCTGGAAACACCATATATTTT,CASSLGKGAGNTIYF
TRBJ2-1,TRBV20-1,-,-,TGCAGTGCTGGAGATGAAGACCACCCAATGGAGCAGTTCTTC,CSAGDEDHPMEQFF
TRBJ2-1,TRBV5-1,TRBD2,-,TGCGCCAGCAGCTTCTCTTCCCCTAGCGGTGAGCAGTTCTTC,CASSFSSPSGEQFF
TRBJ2-5,TRBV7-8,TRBD2,few,TGTGCCAGCAGTCTAGAGCTAGCGGGAGGAGAGACCCAGTACTTC,CASSLELAGGETQYF
TRBJ2-1,TRBV7-2,-,many,TGTGCCAGCAGCTTAGGTGGGGTTGGCCTCAATGAGCAGTTCTTC,CASSLGGVGLNEQFF
TRBJ1-6,TRBV11-2,-,-,TGTGCCAGCAGCCCCGGGCGGGGTTCAATAAATTCACCCCTCCACTTT,CASSPGRGSINSPLHF
TRBJ2-1,TRBV7-3,-,many,TGTGCCAGCAGCTTAGACGGGCGCGGGCCCAACAATGAGCAGTTCTTC,CASSLDGRGPNNEQFF
TRBJ1-5,TRBV21-1,-,few,TGTGCCAGCGCCCCGGGACAGGGGGCCAATCAGCCCCAGCATTTT,CASAPGQGANQPQHF
TRBJ2-1,TRBV9,TRBD2,-,TGTGCCAGCAGCGTAGGTTCAAGCGGGAGAACCTACAATGAGCAGTTCTTC,CASSVGSSGRTYNEQFF
TRBJ2-2,TRBV6-2/TRBV6-3,-,few,TGTGCCAGCACCTTGGGCGGGGGCATAAACACCGGGGAGCTGTTTTTT,CASTLGGGINTGELFF
TRBJ2-2,TRBV11-2,-,many,TGTGCCAGCAGCTTATTGAGTAGCGCCGGTCCGAACACCGGGGAGCTGTTTTTT,CASSLLSSAGPNTGELFF
TRBJ1-4,TRBV7-2,-,few,TGTGCCAGCAGGCAAAACATCAGGGGTGAAAAACTGTTTTTT,CASRQNIRGEKLFF
TRBJ2-4,TRBV11-3,-,-,TGTGCCAGCAGCCCCCCGGGGAGCCGGGAAAACATTCAGTACTTC,CASSPPGSRENIQYF
TRBJ2-1,TRBV7-2,-,medium-sized,TGTGCCAGCAGCCCCCTAACCACGTTTTCCTACAATGAGCAGTTCTTC,CASSPLTTFSYNEQFF
TRBJ2-1,TRBV7-9,TRBD2,many,TGTGCCAGCAGCTTAGACAGGGGGCCTAGCGGGAGGTCCTACAATGAGCAGTTCTTC,CASSLDRGPSGRSYNEQFF
TRBJ2-1,TRBV6-1,TRBD1,-,TGTGCCAGCAGTTCTCCCGGACAGGGGACTTCCTACAATGAGCAGTTCTTC,CASSSPGQGTSYNEQFF